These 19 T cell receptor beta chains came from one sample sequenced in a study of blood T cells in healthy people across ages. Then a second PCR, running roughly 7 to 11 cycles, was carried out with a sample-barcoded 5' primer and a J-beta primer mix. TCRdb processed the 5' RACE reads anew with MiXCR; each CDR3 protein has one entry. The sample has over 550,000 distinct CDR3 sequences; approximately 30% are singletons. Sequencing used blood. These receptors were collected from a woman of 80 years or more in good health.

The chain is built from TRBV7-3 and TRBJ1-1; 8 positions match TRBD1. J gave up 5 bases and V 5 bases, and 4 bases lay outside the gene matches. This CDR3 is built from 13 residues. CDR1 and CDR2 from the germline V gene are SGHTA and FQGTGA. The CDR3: CASSATGGTEAFF. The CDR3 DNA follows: TGTGCCAGCAGCGCCACAGGGGGAACTGAAGCTTTCTTT.

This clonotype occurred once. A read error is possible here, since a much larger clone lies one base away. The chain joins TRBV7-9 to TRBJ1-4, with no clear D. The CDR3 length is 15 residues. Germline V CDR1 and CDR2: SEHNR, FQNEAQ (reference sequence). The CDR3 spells CASSLTAGFIEKPFF. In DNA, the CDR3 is TGTGCCAGCAGCTTAACAGCGGGGTTTATTGAAAAACCGTTTTTT.

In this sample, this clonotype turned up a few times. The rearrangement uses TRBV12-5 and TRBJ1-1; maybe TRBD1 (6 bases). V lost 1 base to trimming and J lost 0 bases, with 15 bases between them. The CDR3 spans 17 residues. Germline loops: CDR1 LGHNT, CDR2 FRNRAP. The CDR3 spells CASGLAPGAKLNTEAFF. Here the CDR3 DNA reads TGTGCTAGTGGTTTGGCCCCAGGGGCTAAACTGAACACTGAAGCTTTCTTT. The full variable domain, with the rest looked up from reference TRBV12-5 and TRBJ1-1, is DARVTQTPRHKVTEMGQEVTMRCQPILGHNTVFWYRQTMMQGLELLAYFRNRAPLDDSGMPKDRFSAEMPDATLATLKIQPSEPRDSAVYFCASGLAPGAKLNTEAFFGQGTRLTVV.

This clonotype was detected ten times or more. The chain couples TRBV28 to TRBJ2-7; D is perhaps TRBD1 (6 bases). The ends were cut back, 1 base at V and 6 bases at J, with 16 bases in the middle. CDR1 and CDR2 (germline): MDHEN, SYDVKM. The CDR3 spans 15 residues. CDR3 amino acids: CASSLLQGVRAEQYF. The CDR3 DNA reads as TGTGCCAGCAGTTTATTACAGGGCGTTCGGGCCGAGCAGTACTTC.

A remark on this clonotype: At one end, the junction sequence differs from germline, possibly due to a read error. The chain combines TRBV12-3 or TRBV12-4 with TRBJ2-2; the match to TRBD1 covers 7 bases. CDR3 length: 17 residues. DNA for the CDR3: TGTGCCAGCAGTTCTACGACAGGGCGAGCGAACACCGGGGAGCGGTTTTTT. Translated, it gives CASSSTTGRANTGERFF.

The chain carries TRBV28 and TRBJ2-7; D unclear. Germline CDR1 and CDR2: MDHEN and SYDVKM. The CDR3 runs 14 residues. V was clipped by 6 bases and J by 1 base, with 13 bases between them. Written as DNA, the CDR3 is TGTGCCAGCAGGCTCATAGGACGGTCCTACGAGCAGTACTTC. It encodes CASRLIGRSYEQYF.

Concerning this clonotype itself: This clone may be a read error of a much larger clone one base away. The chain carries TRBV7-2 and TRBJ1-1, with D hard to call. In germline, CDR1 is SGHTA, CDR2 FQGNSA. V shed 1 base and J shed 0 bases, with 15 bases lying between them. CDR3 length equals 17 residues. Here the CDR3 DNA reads TGTGCCAGCAGCTTAGGGTTGGGGTCCCCCATGAACACTGAAGCTTTCTTT. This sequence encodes CASSLGLGSPMNTEAFF.

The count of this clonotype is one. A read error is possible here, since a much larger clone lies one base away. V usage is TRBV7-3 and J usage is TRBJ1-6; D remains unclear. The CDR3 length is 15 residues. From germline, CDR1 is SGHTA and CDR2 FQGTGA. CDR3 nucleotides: TGTGCCAGCAGCTTAATGGGTGGTGGTGGTTCACCCCGCCACTTT. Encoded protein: CASSLMGGGGSPRHF. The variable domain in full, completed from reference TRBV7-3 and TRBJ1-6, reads GAGVSQTPSNKVTEKGKYVELRCDPISGHTALYWYRQSLGQGPEFLIYFQGTGAADDSGLPNDRFFAVRPEGSVSTLKIQRTERGDSAVYLCASSLMGGGGSPRHFGNGTRLTVT.

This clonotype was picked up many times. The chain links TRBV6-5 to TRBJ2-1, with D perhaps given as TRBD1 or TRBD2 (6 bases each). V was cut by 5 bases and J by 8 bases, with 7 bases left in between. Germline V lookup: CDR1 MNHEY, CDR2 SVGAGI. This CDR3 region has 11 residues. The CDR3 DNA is TGTGCCAGCAGTAGGGGGGATGAGCAGTTCTTC. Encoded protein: CASSRGDEQFF.

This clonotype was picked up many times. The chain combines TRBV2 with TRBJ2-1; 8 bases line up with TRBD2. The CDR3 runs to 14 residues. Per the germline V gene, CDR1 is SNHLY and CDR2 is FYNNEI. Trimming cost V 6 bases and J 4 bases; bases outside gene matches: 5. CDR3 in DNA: TGTGCCAGCAGCCCGGGACTAGGGTACAATGAGCAGTTCTTC. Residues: CASSPGLGYNEQFF.

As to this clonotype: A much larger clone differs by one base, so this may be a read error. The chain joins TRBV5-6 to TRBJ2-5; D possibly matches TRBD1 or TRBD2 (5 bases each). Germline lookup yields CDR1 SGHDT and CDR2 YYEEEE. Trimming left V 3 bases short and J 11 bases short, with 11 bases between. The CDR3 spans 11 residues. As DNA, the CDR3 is TGTGCCAGCAGCTCAGGGAGTGAGCAGTACTTC. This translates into CASSSGSEQYF. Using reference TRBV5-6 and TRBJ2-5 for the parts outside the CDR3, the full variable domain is DAGVTQSPTHLIKTRGQQVTLRCSPKSGHDTVSWYQQALGQGPQFIFQYYEEEERQRGNFPDRFSGHQFPNYSSELNVNALLLGDSALYLCASSSGSEQYFGPGTRLLVL.

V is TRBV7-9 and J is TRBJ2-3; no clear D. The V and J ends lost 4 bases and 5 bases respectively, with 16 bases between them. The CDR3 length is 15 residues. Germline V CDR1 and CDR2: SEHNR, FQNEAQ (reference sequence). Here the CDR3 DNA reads TGTGCCAGCAGCTGGACGCTTCCTGGCGAAGATACGCAGTATTTT. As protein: CASSWTLPGEDTQYF.

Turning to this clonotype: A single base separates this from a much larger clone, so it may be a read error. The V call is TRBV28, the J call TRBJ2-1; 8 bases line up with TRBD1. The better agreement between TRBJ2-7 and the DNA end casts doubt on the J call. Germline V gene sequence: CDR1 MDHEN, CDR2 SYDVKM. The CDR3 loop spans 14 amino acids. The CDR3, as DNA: TGTGCCAGCATTTCAGGGGGCTCGAACAATGAGCAGTACTTC. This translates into CASISGGSNNEQYF.

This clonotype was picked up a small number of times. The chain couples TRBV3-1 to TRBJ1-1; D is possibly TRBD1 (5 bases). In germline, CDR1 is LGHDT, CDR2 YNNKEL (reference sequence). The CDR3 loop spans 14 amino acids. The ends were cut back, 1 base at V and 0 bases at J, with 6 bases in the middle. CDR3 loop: CASSQAGLNTEAFF. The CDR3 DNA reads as TGTGCCAGCAGCCAAGCGGGACTGAACACTGAAGCTTTCTTT.

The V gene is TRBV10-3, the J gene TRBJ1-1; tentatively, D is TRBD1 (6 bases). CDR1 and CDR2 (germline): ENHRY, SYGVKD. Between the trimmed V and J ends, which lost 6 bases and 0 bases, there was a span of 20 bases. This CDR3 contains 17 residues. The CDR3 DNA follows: TGTGCCATCAGGGCGATAGGACAGCTGGCAATGAACACTGAAGCTTTCTTT. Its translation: CAIRAIGQLAMNTEAFF.

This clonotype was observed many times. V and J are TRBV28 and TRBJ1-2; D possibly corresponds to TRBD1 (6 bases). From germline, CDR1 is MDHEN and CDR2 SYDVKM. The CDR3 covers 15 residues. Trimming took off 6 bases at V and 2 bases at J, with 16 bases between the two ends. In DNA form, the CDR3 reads TGTGCCAGCAGGCCGCCCGGGGGCAAGAACTATGGCTACACCTTC. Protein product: CASRPPGGKNYGYTF.

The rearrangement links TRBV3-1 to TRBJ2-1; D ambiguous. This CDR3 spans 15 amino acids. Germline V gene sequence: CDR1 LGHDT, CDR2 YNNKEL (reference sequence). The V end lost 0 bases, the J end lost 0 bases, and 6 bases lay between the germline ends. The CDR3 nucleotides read TGTGCCAGCAGCCAAGAAGCAATCTCCTACAATGAGCAGTTCTTC. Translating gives CASSQEAISYNEQFF.

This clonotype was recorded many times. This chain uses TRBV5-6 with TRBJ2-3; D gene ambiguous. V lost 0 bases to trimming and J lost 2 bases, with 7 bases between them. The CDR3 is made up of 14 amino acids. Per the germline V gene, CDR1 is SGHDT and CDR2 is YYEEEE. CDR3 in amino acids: CASSLVGPTDTQYF. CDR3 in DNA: TGTGCCAGCAGCTTGGTAGGCCCCACAGATACGCAGTATTTT.

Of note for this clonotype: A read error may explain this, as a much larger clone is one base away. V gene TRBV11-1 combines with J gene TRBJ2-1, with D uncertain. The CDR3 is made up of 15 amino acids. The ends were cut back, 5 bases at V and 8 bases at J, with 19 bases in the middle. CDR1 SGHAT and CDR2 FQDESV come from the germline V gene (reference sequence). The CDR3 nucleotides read TGTGCCAGCAGCCATGACGGTAAGGGTGACGATGAGCAGTTCTTC. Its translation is CASSHDGKGDDEQFF.